This TCR beta chain was identified in a study of T cells in Graves' hyperthyroidism and ophthalmopathy. At the level of the study: Peripheral blood samples were taken at initial diagnosis, prior to any treatment.

V lost 2 bases and J 3 bases, leaving 12 bases between the germline ends. The CDR3 is made up of 14 amino acids. Germline lookup yields CDR1 SQVTM and CDR2 ANQGSEA. It was RNA transcripts that yielded the amplified TCR beta CDR3 regions. The HTBI set primed first-round TCR CDR3 RT-PCR. TCRdb recomputed calls from the multiplex PCR reads with MiXCR, one row per CDR3 protein. The table shows some 720,000 distinct CDR3 sequences, with 16% occurring only once. The study defined stable Graves' hyperthyroidism as no ophthalmopathy progression within 18 months. Aged 18 to 65, the patients had hyperthyroidism that was newly diagnosed and had lasted under 2 months. Researchers barred patients who had uncontrolled infection, other autoimmune disease, pregnancy or lactation.

The sequencing input was blood. This chain joins TRBV29-1 and TRBJ2-3; unclear D gene. The TCR originated in a young man with Graves' hyperthyroidism. CDR3 bases: TGCAGCGTTGAAACGGGCTTTGGGACAGATACGCAGTATTTT. This translates into CSVETGFGTDTQYF.